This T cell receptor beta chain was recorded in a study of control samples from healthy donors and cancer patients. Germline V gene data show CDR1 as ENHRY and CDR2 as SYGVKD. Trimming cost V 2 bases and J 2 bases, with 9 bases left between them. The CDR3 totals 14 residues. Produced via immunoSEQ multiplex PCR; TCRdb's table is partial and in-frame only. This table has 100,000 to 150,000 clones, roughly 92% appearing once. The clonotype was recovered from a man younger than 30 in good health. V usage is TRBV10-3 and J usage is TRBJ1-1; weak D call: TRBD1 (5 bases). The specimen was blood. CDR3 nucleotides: TGTGCCATCAGTGAGGGGGGTGGAAACACTGAAGCTTTCTTT. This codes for CAISEGGGNTEAFF.